Listed here are 30 T cell receptor beta chains from one sample, sequenced in a study of radiotherapy plus CTLA-4 blockade in lung cancer. Here immunoSEQ multiplex PCR was the method, and the copy in TCRdb shows in-frame clones only, minus some. The sample holds 81,000 or so clones; about four fifths are singletons and the top ten take about 23%. The sequenced sample was peripheral blood, obtained from a patient treated with radiotherapy plus ipilimumab. These receptors originate from a human donor with non-small cell lung cancer whose response to radiotherapy plus ipilimumab could not be evaluated. Some clones in this sample may be carry-over from other donors' samples.

The chain is built from TRBV15 and TRBJ1-4; 7 bases are a match to TRBD1. Germline V gene sequence: CDR1 LNHNV, CDR2 YYDKDF (reference sequence). J was trimmed by 4 bases and V by 2 bases; bases with no gene match: 4. This CDR3 is built from 15 residues. The CDR3 bases are TGTGCCACCAGCAGATGGGGGACAGTTAATGAAAAACTGTTTTTT. Residues: CATSRWGTVNEKLFF.

This clone was seen a handful of times. The CDR3 loop reads CASRGQGRDNSPLHF. The DNA of the CDR3 is TGTGCCAGCAGGGGACAGGGAAGAGATAATTCACCCCTCCACTTT. The genes are TRBV7-8 and TRBJ1-6; 9 bases align to TRBD1. The germline V gene encodes CDR1 SGHVS and CDR2 FQNEAQ. The CDR3 is made up of 15 amino acids. Unmatched junction bases numbered 5, after V lost 6 bases and J lost 5 bases.

The chain joins TRBV29-1 to TRBJ1-1, with TRBD1 matching over 7 bases. Germline CDR1 reads SQVTM; CDR2 reads ANQGSEA. Trimming removed 5 bases from V and 6 bases from J; junction bases left unmatched: 6. This CDR3 contains 12 residues. CDR3 coding DNA: TGCAGCGTTAAAGGGGGCTGGTCTGAAGCTTTCTTT. It codes for CSVKGGWSEAFF.

The V call is TRBV2, the J call TRBJ1-5; 11 positions agree with TRBD1. V was pared by 7 bases and J by 3 bases, with 2 bases of the junction left unmatched. CDR3 length: 14 amino acids. The germline gives CDR1 SNHLY, CDR2 FYNNEI. The CDR3 bases are TGTGCCAGCACGGGACAGGGGGACAATCAGCCCCAGCATTTT. Its protein product is CASTGQGDNQPQHF.

The genes are TRBV5-6 and TRBJ1-2; D might be TRBD1 (6 bases). Trimming shortened V by 4 bases and J by 0 bases, and 19 bases separated the two germline ends. The CDR3 covers 17 residues. Germline V lookup: CDR1 SGHDT, CDR2 YYEEEE. The CDR3 region is CASSQKPGTTANYGYTF. In nucleotides, the CDR3 is TGTGCCAGCAGCCAAAAGCCCGGGACAACCGCTAACTATGGCTACACCTTC.

This clone was picked up one time. V and J are TRBV7-3 and TRBJ2-7, with TRBD1 identical over 9 bases. Per the germline V gene, CDR1 is SGHTA and CDR2 is FQGTGA. The CDR3 consists of 13 residues. The V and J ends lost 5 bases and 5 bases, in that order; junction bases with no gene match: 4. The CDR3 reads CASSARDRDEQYF. For the CDR3, the DNA is TGTGCCAGCAGCGCCCGGGACAGGGACGAGCAGTACTTC. Variable domain in full (rest from reference TRBV7-3 and TRBJ2-7): GAGVSQTPSNKVTEKGKYVELRCDPISGHTALYWYRQSLGQGPEFLIYFQGTGAADDSGLPNDRFFAVRPEGSVSTLKIQRTERGDSAVYLCASSARDRDEQYFGPGTRLTVT.

V and J are TRBV7-2 and TRBJ2-2; 11 bases are a match to TRBD2. Unmatched junction bases numbered 6, after V lost 4 bases and J lost 2 bases. CDR1 and CDR2 (germline): SGHTA, FQGNSA. CDR3 size: 17 residues. The CDR3 is CASSSLAGGLNTGELFF. The DNA of the CDR3 is TGTGCCAGCAGCTCCCTAGCGGGGGGCCTTAACACCGGGGAGCTGTTTTTT.

This sequence joins TRBV19 and TRBJ2-5; D is perhaps TRBD2 (5 bases). The assigned J gene may be wrong: the sequence end matches TRBJ2-7 better. Germline assignment: CDR1 LNHDA and CDR2 SQIVND (reference sequence). The CDR3 loop spans 15 amino acids. CDR3 sequence: CASSIGPGSSYEQYF. CDR3 in DNA: TGTGCCAGTAGTATTGGACCGGGGAGCTCCTACGAGCAGTACTTC.

The rearrangement uses TRBV5-1 and TRBJ2-1; D gene uncertain. V was trimmed by 2 bases and J by 0 bases, leaving 9 bases between them. The length of the CDR3 is 15 residues. The germline CDR1 and CDR2 sequences are SGHRS and YFSETQ. The CDR3 spells CASSFDRGSYNEQFF. The CDR3 nucleotides read TGCGCCAGCAGCTTCGACCGAGGCTCCTACAATGAGCAGTTCTTC.

This clone was detected once. V is TRBV6-5 and J is TRBJ2-2; 8 nucleotides agree with TRBD2. CDR1 MNHEY and CDR2 SVGAGI come from the germline V gene. J gave up 3 bases and V 2 bases, and 5 bases lay outside the gene matches. CDR3 length: 16 residues. The CDR3 DNA is TGTGCCAGCAGTTACGCCGGACTAGCCGACACCGGGGAGCTGTTTTTT. Translation gives CASSYAGLADTGELFF.

The chain employs TRBV6-1 and TRBJ2-7; D ambiguous. CDR3 length: 13 residues. Germline loops: CDR1 MNHNS, CDR2 SASEGT. V was shortened by 0 bases and J by 3 bases, with 6 bases between the two germline ends. The CDR3 loop reads CASSEASDYEQYF. In DNA form, the CDR3 reads TGTGCCAGCAGTGAAGCCAGCGACTACGAGCAGTACTTC.

J is TRBJ1-5 and V is TRBV7-2; TRBD1 is a possible D gene (6 bases). The V end lost 2 bases, the J end lost 4 bases, and 12 bases lay between the germline ends. This CDR3 has 15 amino acids. CDR1 SGHTA and CDR2 FQGNSA come from the germline V gene. CDR3 in DNA: TGTGCCAGCAGCTTAACCTTAGGGGGAAATCAGCCCCAGCATTTT. Its protein is CASSLTLGGNQPQHF.

This rearrangement joins TRBV5-6 to TRBJ2-2; 7 bases fit TRBD2. Germline CDR1 and CDR2: SGHDT and YYEEEE. This CDR3 comprises 14 residues. J was trimmed by 4 bases and V by 1 base; bases with no gene match: 1. For the CDR3, the DNA is TGTGCCAGCAGCTTGATAGCGGGCACCGGGGAGCTGTTTTTT. Translating gives CASSLIAGTGELFF.

The chain is built from TRBV7-9 and TRBJ2-3, with 9 bases lining up with TRBD1. The CDR3 runs 16 residues. The V gene end was trimmed by 3 bases and the J gene end by 3 bases; junction bases not matched to a gene: 7. Per germline, CDR1 SEHNR and CDR2 FQNEAQ (reference sequence). In DNA form, the CDR3 reads TGTGCCAGCAGCTTTGGGGACAGGGTTGCGACAGATACGCAGTATTTT. Translated: CASSFGDRVATDTQYF.

This clone showed up just a few times. This chain joins TRBV4-3 and TRBJ2-3; D is uncertain. Trimming left V 1 base short and J 5 bases short, with 10 bases between. Per germline, CDR1 LGHNA and CDR2 YSLEER. CDR3 length: 14 amino acids. CDR3 amino acids: CASSQVAGRDTQYF. The DNA of the CDR3 is TGCGCCAGCAGCCAAGTCGCAGGTCGAGATACGCAGTATTTT.

The gene calls are TRBV7-2 and TRBJ1-5; 8 positions agree with TRBD1. The CDR3 contains 14 residues. The V segment lost 4 bases and the J segment 4 bases; nucleotides outside the gene matches: 3. The germline gives CDR1 SGHTA, CDR2 FQGNSA. CDR3 bases: TGTGCCAGCAGCTATCGGACAGGGAATCAGCCCCAGCATTTT. Amino acid sequence: CASSYRTGNQPQHF.

The V and J genes are TRBV28 and TRBJ1-5; D not resolved. V was trimmed by 3 bases and J by 2 bases, leaving 11 bases between them. CDR1 and CDR2 from the germline V gene are MDHEN and SYDVKM. The CDR3 has 15 residues. The CDR3 nucleotides are TGTGCCAGCAGTTTTCGGGGATTTGGCAATCAGCCCCAGCATTTT. Its protein product is CASSFRGFGNQPQHF.

V is TRBV2 and J is TRBJ1-5; tentatively, D is TRBD1 (6 bases). V lost 4 bases and J 6 bases, leaving 10 bases between the germline ends. The V gene's germline CDR1 is SNHLY and CDR2 FYNNEI. The CDR3 is made up of 13 amino acids. DNA of the CDR3: TGTGCCAGCAGTGGGGGGCCGGGTCAGCCCCAGCATTTT. This translates into CASSGGPGQPQHF.

This clone has more than one count but fewer than ten. V is TRBV6-1 and J is TRBJ1-2; D is perhaps TRBD1 (6 bases). The CDR3 sequence is 15 residues long. Germline assignment: CDR1 MNHNS and CDR2 SASEGT. V lost 2 bases and J 0 bases, leaving 10 bases between the germline ends. CDR3 amino acids: CASSEWTETNYGYTF. The CDR3 region has the DNA TGTGCCAGCAGTGAATGGACAGAAACTAACTATGGCTACACCTTC.

The chain has TRBV18 and TRBJ2-6, with D uncertain. The CDR3 length is 16 residues. Trimming took 2 bases from V and 0 from J, leaving 8 bases between them. Germline V gives CDR1 KGHSH, CDR2 LQKENI. The CDR3, as DNA: TGTGCCAGCTCACCAAGAACTTACTCTGGGGCCAACGTCCTGACTTTC. It translates to CASSPRTYSGANVLTF.

The rearrangement links TRBV9 to TRBJ2-7; 8 bases line up with TRBD1. Unmatched junction bases numbered 13, after V lost 4 bases and J lost 1 base. Germline CDR1 is SGDLS and CDR2 is YYNGEE. This CDR3 contains 17 residues. The DNA of the CDR3 is TGTGCCAGCAGCACGGACAGGGCCTCAGGGGGGTCCTACGAGCAGTACTTC. As protein: CASSTDRASGGSYEQYF.

The chain links TRBV12-5 to TRBJ1-1, with D possibly TRBD1 on 6 matching bases. The CDR3 sequence is 14 residues long. Trimming pared 1 base from V and 5 bases from J, leaving 11 bases between. Per the germline V gene, CDR1 is LGHNT and CDR2 is FRNRAP. CDR3 loop: CASGLGGPGTEAFF. The CDR3 region has the DNA TGTGCTAGTGGTTTGGGGGGGCCTGGGACTGAAGCTTTCTTT.

The rearrangement uses TRBV21-1 and TRBJ2-2; TRBD1, as called in the table, went unchecked against the DNA. TRBV21-1 is deemed a pseudogene. The length of the CDR3 is 17 residues. The CDR3 sequence: CASSGEPRDSQTGELFF. The CDR3 nucleotides are TGTGCCAGCAGCGGGGAACCCCGGGACAGTCAAACCGGGGAGCTGTTTTTT.

This clone was counted between two and nine times. The chain is built from TRBV10-1 and TRBJ1-5, with a tentative D call TRBD1 (6 bases). The V gene's germline CDR1 is WNHNN and CDR2 SYGVQD (reference sequence). V lost 7 bases to trimming and J lost 9 bases, with 13 bases between them. The CDR3 spans 12 residues. The CDR3 region has the DNA TGCGCCAGCAATCACAGGGTTTCGCCCCAGCATTTT. Protein product: CASNHRVSPQHF.

The CDR3 bases are TGTGCCAGCAGTTTCAAGCGGGAGTGGGGGCAGTACTTC. As protein: CASSFKREWGQYF. The chain recombines TRBV27 with TRBJ2-7; 8 bases are a match to TRBD2. Germline V gives CDR1 MNHEY, CDR2 SMNVEV (reference sequence). The CDR3 contains 13 residues. With V trimmed by 3 bases and J by 9 bases, 7 bases remained unmatched.

This chain joins TRBV5-1 and TRBJ2-3; D gene unclear. The V gene lost 4 bases and the J gene lost 4 bases, with 13 bases spanning the gap. This CDR3 comprises 14 residues. Germline CDR1 and CDR2: SGHRS and YFSETQ. DNA of the CDR3: TGCGCCAGCAGCCCTTGGTTGGGCGCAGATACGCAGTATTTT. Its translation is CASSPWLGADTQYF.

The V gene is TRBV5-1, the J gene TRBJ1-2, with D maybe TRBD1 (6 bases). Germline V gene lookup returns CDR1 SGHRS and CDR2 YFSETQ. V was trimmed by 0 bases and J by 4 bases, leaving 13 bases between them. The CDR3 runs to 15 residues. The CDR3 reads CASSLDRQDIYGYTF. The CDR3 DNA follows: TGCGCCAGCAGCTTGGACCGACAGGACATCTATGGCTACACCTTC.

The chain recombines TRBV10-3 with TRBJ2-7; TRBD1 matches 10 bases. With 3 bases clipped from V and 7 bases from J, the junction kept 6 bases outside the gene matches. The CDR3 spans 14 residues. Germline CDR1 reads ENHRY; CDR2 reads SYGVKD. The CDR3 loop reads CAISDGTGAKEQYF. CDR3 coding DNA: TGTGCCATCAGTGACGGGACAGGGGCGAAAGAGCAGTACTTC.

This chain uses TRBV6-1 with TRBJ1-2; tentatively, D is TRBD1 (6 bases). The CDR3 sequence is 15 residues long. Germline lookup yields CDR1 MNHNS and CDR2 SASEGT. V was clipped by 4 bases and J by 5 bases, with 17 bases between them. CDR3 sequence reads: CASSGQTGLPYGYTF. As DNA, the CDR3 is TGTGCCAGCAGTGGTCAGACAGGCCTTCCGTATGGCTACACCTTC.

The J gene is TRBJ1-1, the V gene TRBV11-2, with TRBD1 matching over 8 bases. Germline lookup yields CDR1 SGHAT and CDR2 FQNNGV. Germline trimming cut 5 bases from V and 2 bases from J; bases unmatched to any gene: 13. This CDR3 is built from 17 residues. As DNA, the CDR3 is TGTGCCAGCAGCGACAGGGGTTGGGGAGGGGGTAACACTGAAGCTTTCTTT. Residues: CASSDRGWGGGNTEAFF.